This TCR beta chain emerged from a study of OX40 agonist ivuxolimab in advanced cancers. Turning to the study itself: Intravenous ivuxolimab was administered to patients every 2 weeks at 0.01 to 10 mg/kg. People in dose escalation had one of these cancers: hepatocellular carcinoma, melanoma, renal cell or head and neck cancer. Study observations and caveats: The work left the antigen specificity of expanded peripheral T cells undetermined.

About this clone: Its antigen remains unknown.

The CDR3 consists of 13 residues. V shed 7 bases and J shed 3 bases, with 14 bases lying between them. The germline V gene has CDR1 SQVTM and CDR2 ANQGSEA. Sequenced by immunoSEQ multiplex PCR; TCRdb stores in-frame clones only, minus some. Of about 71,000 clones in the sample, about four fifths were seen once. Peripheral blood came from all dose cohorts at three timepoints. The source is an adult with an advanced solid tumor such as melanoma, head and neck, liver or kidney cancer. The sequencing used CD4+ or CD8+ T cells sorted from blood, collected in a trial of the OX40 agonist ivuxolimab. The chain employs TRBV29-1 and TRBJ2-3; D possibly corresponds to TRBD1 (5 bases). The CDR3 sequence: CSADRELTDTQYF. CDR3 DNA sequence: TGCAGCGCCGACAGAGAACTAACAGATACGCAGTATTTT.